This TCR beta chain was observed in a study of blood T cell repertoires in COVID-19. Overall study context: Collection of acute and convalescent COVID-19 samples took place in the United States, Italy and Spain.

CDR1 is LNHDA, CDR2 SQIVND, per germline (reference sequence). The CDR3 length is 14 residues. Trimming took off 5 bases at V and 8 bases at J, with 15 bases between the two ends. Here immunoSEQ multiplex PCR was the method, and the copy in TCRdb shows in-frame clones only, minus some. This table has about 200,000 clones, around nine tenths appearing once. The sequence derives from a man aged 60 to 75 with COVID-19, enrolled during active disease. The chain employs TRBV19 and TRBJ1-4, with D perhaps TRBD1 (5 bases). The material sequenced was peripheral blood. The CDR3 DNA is TGTGCCAGTAGTTTATACAGACAGCCAGAAAAACTGTTTTTT. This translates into CASSLYRQPEKLFF.